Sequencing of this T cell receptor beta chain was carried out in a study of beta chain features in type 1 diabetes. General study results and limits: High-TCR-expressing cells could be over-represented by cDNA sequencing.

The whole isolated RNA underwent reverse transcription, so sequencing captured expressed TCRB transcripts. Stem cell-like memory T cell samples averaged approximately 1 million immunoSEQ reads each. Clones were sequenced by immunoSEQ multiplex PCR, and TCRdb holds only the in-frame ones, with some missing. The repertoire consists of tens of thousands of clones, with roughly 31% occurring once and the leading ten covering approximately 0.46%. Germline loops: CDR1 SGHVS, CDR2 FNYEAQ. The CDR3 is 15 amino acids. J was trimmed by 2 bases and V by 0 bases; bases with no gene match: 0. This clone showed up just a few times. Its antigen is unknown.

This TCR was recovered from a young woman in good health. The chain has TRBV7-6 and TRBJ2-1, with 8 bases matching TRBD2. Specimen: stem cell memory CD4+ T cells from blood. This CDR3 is CASSLASGAYNEQFF. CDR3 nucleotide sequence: TGTGCCAGCAGCTTAGCTAGCGGGGCCTACAATGAGCAGTTCTTC.